The rows below give T cell receptor beta chains drawn from one sample of a study of T cells after yellow fever vaccination. TCRdb used MiXCR to reprocess the 5' RACE reads, holding one entry per CDR3 protein. The table shows 300,000 to 400,000 distinct CDR3 sequences, with around 3.9% occurring only once. Sequenced here: PBMCs, sampled 5 days after the yellow fever booster vaccination. These TCRs come from a man between 18 and 29 years old who received the YFV17D yellow fever vaccine. Both conserved end residues are part of each CDR3. The D gene is left open where the match is weak. Clone size is not always given. Where it is, it says once, few, many or a class for expanded clones.

v_gene	d_gene	abundance	j_gene	CDR3aa	CDR3nt
TRBV27	NA	NA	TRBJ1-5	CASSLMGLQPQHF	TGTGCCAGCAGTTTAATGGGGCTTCAGCCCCAGCATTTT
TRBV6-5	NA	NA	TRBJ2-4	CASSPTTGAKNIQYF	TGTGCCAGCAGTCCGACTACGGGGGCCAAAAACATTCAGTACTTC
TRBV27	NA	NA	TRBJ2-2	CATRRVPNTGELFF	TGTGCCACCCGTCGGGTGCCGAACACCGGGGAGCTGTTTTTT
TRBV15	TRBD1	many	TRBJ2-5	CATQGQGAKTQYF	TGTGCCACCCAGGGACAGGGGGCGAAGACCCAGTACTTC
TRBV6-5	NA	NA	TRBJ2-2	CASSFDREAGELFF	TGTGCCAGCAGTTTCGACAGGGAGGCCGGGGAGCTGTTTTTT
TRBV15	TRBD1	few	TRBJ1-5	CATSRGQGEINPPNQPQHF	TGTGCCACCAGCAGAGGACAGGGGGAGATTAATCCTCCCAATCAGCCCCAGCATTTT
TRBV28	TRBD1	few	TRBJ2-6	CASRDRAGANVLTF	TGTGCCAGCCGCGACAGGGCTGGGGCCAACGTCCTGACTTTC
TRBV6-5	TRBD1	NA	TRBJ2-7	CASRGQVNEQYF	TGTGCCAGCAGGGGACAGGTAAACGAGCAGTACTTC
TRBV29-1	NA	many	TRBJ2-5	CSVGAATQGKTQYF	TGCAGCGTTGGGGCAGCAACCCAAGGGAAGACCCAGTACTTC
TRBV27	NA	many	TRBJ1-4	CASSPLVGGGNEKLFF	TGTGCCAGCAGTCCCCTAGTCGGGGGCGGTAATGAAAAACTGTTTTTT
TRBV7-6	NA	many	TRBJ2-7	CASSFSESGEQYF	TGTGCCAGCAGCTTTAGCGAGAGCGGCGAGCAGTACTTC
TRBV5-1	NA	many	TRBJ1-1	CASSRGGTDTEAFF	TGCGCCAGCAGTCGTGGGGGGACGGACACTGAAGCTTTCTTT
TRBV11-3	TRBD2	NA	TRBJ2-3	CASSTGGVTDTQYF	TGTGCCAGCAGTACGGGGGGAGTCACAGATACGCAGTATTTT
TRBV7-3	TRBD2	NA	TRBJ2-2	CASSVTSGVTGELFF	TGTGCCAGCAGCGTGACTAGCGGGGTTACCGGGGAGCTGTTTTTT
TRBV7-2	NA	many	TRBJ2-3	CASSLGGGLLGRTQYF	TGTGCCAGCAGCTTAGGCGGGGGCCTCCTGGGGCGTACGCAGTATTTT
TRBV4-2	TRBD1	few	TRBJ2-3	CASSQDSGQGSDTQYF	TGTGCCAGCAGCCAAGATTCGGGACAGGGGTCAGATACGCAGTATTTT
TRBV20-1	TRBD1	NA	TRBJ2-3	CSARGQGMIETQYF	TGCAGTGCTAGGGGACAGGGAATGATTGAAACGCAGTATTTT
TRBV7-2	NA	NA	TRBJ1-3	CASSLFLGAGNTIYF	TGTGCCAGCAGCTTGTTCTTAGGGGCTGGAAACACCATATATTTT
TRBV4-1	TRBD1	few	TRBJ2-2	CASSQGQGVFGELFF	TGCGCCAGCAGCCAAGGGCAGGGGGTTTTCGGGGAGCTGTTTTTT
TRBV5-6	NA	NA	TRBJ2-3	CASSFLRADTQYF	TGTGCCAGCAGCTTTCTCCGCGCAGATACGCAGTATTTT
TRBV7-3	NA	few	TRBJ2-3	CASSLSGRDTDTQYF	TGTGCCAGCAGCTTATCCGGCAGAGACACAGATACGCAGTATTTT
TRBV12-3/TRBV12-4	NA	many	TRBJ2-2	CASRPNLDTGELFF	TGTGCCAGCAGGCCGAACTTGGACACCGGGGAGCTGTTTTTT
TRBV5-4	TRBD2	many	TRBJ2-5	CASSPKRGSWETQYF	TGTGCCAGCAGCCCAAAGCGGGGTTCATGGGAGACCCAGTACTTC
TRBV20-1	NA	few	TRBJ2-3	CSAPGRDTDTQYF	TGCAGTGCCCCCGGCCGAGACACAGATACGCAGTATTTT
TRBV20-1	NA	NA	TRBJ2-3	CSARSRGADTQYF	TGCAGTGCTAGATCCAGGGGGGCAGATACGCAGTATTTT
TRBV11-2	TRBD1	NA	TRBJ2-7	CASSTGQAGFYEQYF	TGTGCCAGCAGCACCGGACAGGCTGGCTTCTACGAGCAGTACTTC
TRBV7-3	TRBD1	NA	TRBJ2-1	CASSLSPGTGYNEQFF	TGTGCCAGCAGCTTAAGCCCCGGGACAGGATACAATGAGCAGTTCTTC
TRBV27	TRBD2	few	TRBJ2-7	CASGSGTSYEQYF	TGTGCCAGCGGCTCCGGGACTAGCTACGAGCAGTACTTC
TRBV20-1	NA	NA	TRBJ2-2	CSARDVGQDNTGELFF	TGCAGTGCTAGAGATGTTGGCCAGGATAACACCGGGGAGCTGTTTTTT
TRBV7-2	NA	few	TRBJ2-3	CASSKRDLTSADTQYF	TGTGCCAGCAGCAAACGGGACTTGACGAGCGCAGATACGCAGTATTTT
TRBV7-2	NA	few	TRBJ2-2	CASGMYGGSNTGELFF	TGTGCCAGCGGAATGTACGGTGGTTCGAACACCGGGGAGCTGTTTTTT
TRBV3-1	TRBD2	NA	TRBJ2-3	CASSGTSGETDTQYF	TGTGCCAGCAGCGGGACTAGCGGGGAGACAGATACGCAGTATTTT
TRBV29-1	NA	NA	TRBJ2-7	CSVEDWLQGYYEQYF	TGCAGCGTTGAAGATTGGTTACAGGGATATTACGAGCAGTACTTC
TRBV20-1	NA	few	TRBJ2-3	CSASKGDTQYF	TGCAGTGCTAGTAAAGGGGATACGCAGTATTTT
TRBV28	NA	many	TRBJ2-2	CASSLWVDGELFF	TGTGCCAGCAGTTTATGGGTAGACGGGGAGCTGTTTTTT
TRBV10-3	NA	many	TRBJ1-5	CAITSDRNQPQHF	TGTGCCATCACCTCCGACAGAAATCAGCCCCAGCATTTT
TRBV6-2/TRBV6-3	TRBD2	many	TRBJ2-5	CASTTGRQAQYF	TGTGCCAGCACTACCGGGAGGCAGGCCCAGTACTTC
TRBV20-1	NA	NA	TRBJ1-3	CSAREDLTPNTIYF	TGCAGTGCTAGAGAGGACCTTACCCCGAACACCATATATTTT
TRBV7-2	NA	many	TRBJ2-5	CASSGRIGETQYF	TGTGCCAGCAGCGGGAGAATAGGAGAGACCCAGTACTTC
TRBV12-3/TRBV12-4	NA	many	TRBJ1-1	CASRITEAFF	TGTGCCAGCCGCATAACTGAAGCTTTCTTT
TRBV7-9	NA	few	TRBJ2-7	CASSFFPDLTYEQYF	TGTGCCAGCAGCTTCTTTCCGGACCTTACCTACGAGCAGTACTTC